The T cell receptor beta chain described here comes from a study of early T cells in non-severe SARS-CoV-2 infection. Attachment of unique molecular identifiers to individual cDNA molecules was performed. Each CDR3 protein is one row after TCRdb ran MiXCR on the 5' RACE reads. Among about 61,000 distinct CDR3 sequences listed, approximately 12% were seen once. The sequencing here drew on whole blood, taken at baseline. The clonotype was recovered from an adult who was a healthcare worker with PCR-confirmed SARS-CoV-2 infection or an uninfected control (not recorded which). The donor label of this sample is uncertain.

CDR3 nucleotides: TGTGCCAGCTCATCGGGACAGAAAGGGGCCTATGGCTACACCTTC. Its protein product is CASSSGQKGAYGYTF. The V call is TRBV18, the J call TRBJ1-2; 7 bases fit TRBD1. The germline V gene encodes CDR1 KGHSH and CDR2 LQKENI. The V and J ends lost 5 bases and 4 bases, in that order; junction bases with no gene match: 10. The CDR3 covers 15 residues.